This TCR beta chain was obtained from a study of CD8 T cells in ankylosing spondylitis. Points from the study as a whole: Blood of patients with ankylosing spondylitis appeared to be characterized by a TCR beta motif of fewer than 10 highly homologous variants.

This clonotype has just a few counts. Its antigen is still unknown. Unmatched junction bases numbered 5, after V lost 5 bases and J lost 2 bases. This CDR3 region has 15 residues. TCRdb re-called the 5' RACE reads with MiXCR, one entry per CDR3 protein. The data hold about 800,000 distinct CDR3 sequences, with roughly 10% observed a single time. Sequenced: blood, either unsorted or a sorted T cell fraction (not recorded which). The gene calls are TRBV12-3 or TRBV12-4 and TRBJ1-5, with 8 nucleotides matching TRBD1. The source is a male donor with ankylosing spondylitis. In nucleotides, the CDR3 is TGTGCCAGCAGTATCGCAGGGGGCCGCAATCAGCCCCAGCATTTT. It is translated as CASSIAGGRNQPQHF.